This T cell receptor beta chain was identified during a study of shared clonotypes between healthy human individuals. Study-level results: The naive CD4 repertoires of a handful of donors were compared, and 5% to 6.5% of clonotypes were shared.

The V gene's germline CDR1 is MNHNY and CDR2 SVGAGI (reference sequence). With 6 bases removed from V and 0 bases from J, the gap between germline ends came to 12 bases. The CDR3 sequence is 15 residues long. TCRdb's copy holds only in-frame clones and misses some; the assay was immunoSEQ multiplex PCR. The table shows hundreds of thousands of clones, with roughly 96% occurring only once. Naive CD8 cells lacked CD45RO and underwent positive selection for CCR7, leaving out terminally differentiated effector memory CD45RA+ cells. The table lists this clone with a few counts. The antigen is not known. This TCR derives from a woman in her twenties or thirties in good health. This rearrangement joins TRBV6-6 to TRBJ1-3; unclear D gene. The sample consisted of naive CD8+ T cells sorted from blood. CDR3 bases: TGTGCCAGCAGAACAGACGAAAGCTCTGGAAACACCATATATTTT. It yields the protein CASRTDESSGNTIYF.